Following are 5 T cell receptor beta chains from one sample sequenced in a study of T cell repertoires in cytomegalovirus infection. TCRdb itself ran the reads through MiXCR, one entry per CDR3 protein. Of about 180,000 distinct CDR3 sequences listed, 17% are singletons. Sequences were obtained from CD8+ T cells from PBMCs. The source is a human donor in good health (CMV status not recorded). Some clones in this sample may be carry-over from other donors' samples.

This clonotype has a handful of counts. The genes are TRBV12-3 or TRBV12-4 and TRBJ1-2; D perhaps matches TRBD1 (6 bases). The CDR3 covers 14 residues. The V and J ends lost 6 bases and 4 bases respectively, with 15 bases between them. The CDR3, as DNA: TGTGCCAGCAGCCCTAAGGGGGGACGCTATGGCTACACCTTC. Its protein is CASSPKGGRYGYTF.

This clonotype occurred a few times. The CDR3 nucleotides read TGTGCCAGCAGCTTATGGCCGGGATCTAACTATGGCTACACCTTC. Its translation is CASSLWPGSNYGYTF. The rearrangement joins TRBV7-2 to TRBJ1-2; D is uncertain. Germline loops: CDR1 SGHTA, CDR2 FQGNSA. V lost 2 bases to trimming and J lost 0 bases, with 10 bases between them. The CDR3 spans 15 residues.

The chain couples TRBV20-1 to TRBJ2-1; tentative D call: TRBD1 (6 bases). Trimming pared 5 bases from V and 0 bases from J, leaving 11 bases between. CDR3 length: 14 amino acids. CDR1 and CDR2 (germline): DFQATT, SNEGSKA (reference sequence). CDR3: CSAGGGSSYNEQFF. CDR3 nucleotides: TGCAGTGCTGGGGGCGGTAGCTCCTACAATGAGCAGTTCTTC.

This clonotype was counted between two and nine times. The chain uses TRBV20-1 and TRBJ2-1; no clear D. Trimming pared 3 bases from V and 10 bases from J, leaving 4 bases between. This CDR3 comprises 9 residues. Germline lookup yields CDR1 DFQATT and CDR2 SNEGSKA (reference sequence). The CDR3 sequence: CSASYEQFF. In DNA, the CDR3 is TGCAGTGCTAGTTACGAGCAGTTCTTC.

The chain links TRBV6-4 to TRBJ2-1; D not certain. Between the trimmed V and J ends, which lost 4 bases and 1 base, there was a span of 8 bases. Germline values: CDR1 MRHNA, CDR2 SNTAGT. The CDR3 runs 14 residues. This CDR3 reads CASSVERSYNEQFF. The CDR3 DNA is TGTGCCAGCAGTGTGGAACGGTCCTACAATGAGCAGTTCTTC.